This TCR beta chain stems from a study of cytomegalovirus exposure and HLA in healthy donors. The wider study: A preliminary data release comprised around 85 million unique TCRs obtained from HLA-typed donors.

This clone is medium-sized (0.01 to 0.1%) by share. PCR amplification relied on 60 Vbeta primers (plus 13 Jbeta primers). Profiling relied on immunoSEQ multiplex PCR, and the TCRdb table lists in-frame clones only, not all of them. The data show around 130,000 clones, 75% to 90% seen once. Sequencing was done on a sample of PBMCs. The receptor was isolated from a woman aged 25-40 years in good health and CMV-seropositive.

The CDR3 DNA is TGTGCCAGCAGTCCAGGGACAACTAATGAAAAACTGTTTTTT. It codes for CASSPGTTNEKLFF. This rearrangement joins TRBV28 to TRBJ1-4; D is possibly TRBD1 (5 bases). Germline lookup yields CDR1 MDHEN and CDR2 SYDVKM. The V end lost 5 bases, the J end lost 0 bases, and 7 bases lay between the germline ends. The CDR3 is 14 amino acids.